Presented here are 19 T cell receptor beta chains from one specimen sequenced in a study of PD-1 blockade in classical Hodgkin lymphoma. Assay: immunoSEQ multiplex PCR; the TCRdb copy retains only in-frame clones and omits some. This table holds some 86,000 clones, less than 95% found once. This sample's time point: cycle 4 day 1 (C4D1), after less than 7 weeks of nivolumab. Every one of the patients relapsed after autologous stem cell transplantation (brentuximab vedotin exposure was variable). This specimen was peripheral blood mononuclear cells (PBMCs), taken before the fourth cycle of nivolumab. The receptors shown here come from a human donor with classical Hodgkin lymphoma.

V is TRBV4-2 and J is TRBJ1-5, with unresolved D. Trimming took 0 bases from V and 6 from J, leaving 12 bases between them. The CDR3 consists of 15 residues. Germline V gives CDR1 LGHNA, CDR2 YNFKEQ. The CDR3 nucleotides are TGTGCCAGCAGCCAAGAGAGGGTCCACTTTCAGCCCCAGCATTTT. It encodes CASSQERVHFQPQHF.

This chain joins TRBV29-1 and TRBJ2-6; TRBD1 matches 9 bases. V lost 6 bases to trimming and J lost 4 bases; unmatched junction nucleotides: 10. This CDR3 spans 16 amino acids. Germline assignment: CDR1 SQVTM and CDR2 ANQGSEA. CDR3 protein: CSVQLNRGPGANVLTF. CDR3 coding DNA: TGCAGCGTCCAATTAAACAGGGGGCCGGGGGCCAACGTCCTGACTTTC.

As DNA, the CDR3 is TGTGCCAGCAGCCTGCCCGGGGGCAGTGAAGCTTTCTTT. Its protein is CASSLPGGSEAFF. V gene TRBV4-2 combines with J gene TRBJ1-1; possible D gene TRBD1, 6 bases. CDR3 size: 13 residues. The ends were cut back, 4 bases at V and 7 bases at J, with 13 bases in the middle. The germline V gene encodes CDR1 LGHNA and CDR2 YNFKEQ.

The genes are TRBV30 and TRBJ1-5; 8 bases fit TRBD1. The CDR3 contains 14 residues. Per the germline V gene, CDR1 is GTSNPN and CDR2 is SVGIG (reference sequence). With 2 bases clipped from V and 3 bases from J, the junction kept 3 bases outside the gene matches. The CDR3, as DNA: TGTGCCTGGAGTATGGACAGGGACAATCAGCCCCAGCATTTT. Protein product: CAWSMDRDNQPQHF. Filled out from reference TRBV30 and TRBJ1-5, the complete variable domain reads SQTIHQWPATLVQPVGSPLSLECTVEGTSNPNLYWYRQAAGRGLQLLFYSVGIGQISSEVPQNLSASRPQDRQFILSSKKLLLSDSGFYLCAWSMDRDNQPQHFGDGTRLSIL.

The chain uses TRBV5-6 and TRBJ2-7; D call uncertain. The CDR3 runs to 12 residues. Germline values: CDR1 SGHDT, CDR2 YYEEEE. Trimming stripped 1 base from V and 2 bases from J, with 4 bases between. The CDR3 nucleotides read TGTGCCAGCAGCTTGACACCCTACGAGCAGTACTTC. Its protein is CASSLTPYEQYF.

The rearrangement uses TRBV12-5 and TRBJ2-1, with D tentatively TRBD2 (6 bases). CDR1 is LGHNT and CDR2 is FRNRAP in the germline V gene. The CDR3 contains 15 residues. The V end was cut by 3 bases, the J end by 3 bases, with 12 bases between. The CDR3 coding sequence is TGTGCTAGTGGTTTATCCGGACTACACTACAATGAGCAGTTCTTC. Its protein product is CASGLSGLHYNEQFF.

The rearrangement joins TRBV19 to TRBJ1-4; TRBD1 aligns across 8 bases. Trimming at V came to 4 bases and at J to 5 bases, leaving 6 bases not matched to a gene. CDR3 length: 15 residues. Germline V gene lookup returns CDR1 LNHDA and CDR2 SQIVND (reference sequence). The CDR3 loop is CASSTTGAFNEKLFF. DNA for the CDR3: TGTGCCAGTAGTACGACAGGGGCTTTCAATGAAAAACTGTTTTTT.

The CDR3 reads CASKWETGGSYEQYF. The CDR3 coding sequence is TGTGCCAGCAAATGGGAGACAGGGGGCTCCTACGAGCAGTACTTC. This chain joins TRBV2 and TRBJ2-7, with 9 bases fitting TRBD1. The germline CDR1 and CDR2 sequences are SNHLY and FYNNEI. Trimming removed 7 bases from V and 0 bases from J; junction bases left unmatched: 7. The CDR3 runs 15 residues.

The V call is TRBV27, the J call TRBJ1-2; possibly TRBD1 for D (5 bases). From germline, CDR1 is MNHEY and CDR2 SMNVEV (reference sequence). This CDR3 contains 14 residues. The V end was cut by 3 bases, the J end by 5 bases, with 13 bases between. CDR3 nucleotides: TGTGCCAGCAGTTTTCAGGGTGATCAGTATGGCTACACCTTC. This sequence encodes CASSFQGDQYGYTF.

This sequence joins TRBV14 and TRBJ1-3; D gene unclear. V was shortened by 4 bases and J by 4 bases, with 5 bases between the two germline ends. Germline V CDR1 and CDR2: SGHDN, FVKESK. CDR3 length: 12 amino acids. The CDR3 DNA is TGTGCCAGCAGCCGTGTAGGAAACACCATATATTTT. Translating gives CASSRVGNTIYF.

The chain couples TRBV19 to TRBJ1-5; a weak D match, TRBD1 (5 bases). Germline CDR1 and CDR2: LNHDA and SQIVND (reference sequence). V was shortened by 6 bases and J by 3 bases, with 18 bases between the two germline ends. The CDR3 consists of 16 residues. CDR3 protein: CASRLLPGRFNQPQHF. CDR3 bases: TGTGCCAGTAGACTCCTCCCGGGACGGTTCAATCAGCCCCAGCATTTT. Variable domain in full (rest from reference TRBV19 and TRBJ1-5): DGGITQSPKYLFRKEGQNVTLSCEQNLNHDAMYWYRQDPGQGLRLIYYSQIVNDFQKGDIAEGYSVSREKKESFPLTVTSAQKNPTAFYLCASRLLPGRFNQPQHFGDGTRLSIL.

The rearrangement links TRBV9 to TRBJ2-3; 11 bases are shared with TRBD1. Per germline, CDR1 SGDLS and CDR2 YYNGEE. The V and J ends lost 1 base and 0 bases, in that order; junction bases with no gene match: 10. This CDR3 region has 19 residues. CDR3 sequence (DNA): TGTGCCAGCAGCGTATCAAGGGACAGGGGGACTCTAAGCACAGATACGCAGTATTTT. It is translated as CASSVSRDRGTLSTDTQYF. Full variable domain (rest looked up from reference TRBV9 and TRBJ2-3): DSGVTQTPKHLITATGQRVTLRCSPRSGDLSVYWYQQSLDQGLQFLIQYYNGEERAKGNILERFSAQQFPDLHSELNLSSLELGDSALYFCASSVSRDRGTLSTDTQYFGPGTRLTVL.

This sequence joins TRBV10-2 and TRBJ2-1; 7 positions match TRBD2. Germline assignment: CDR1 WSHSY and CDR2 SAAADI. The CDR3 loop spans 14 amino acids. Trimming removed 5 bases from V and 6 bases from J; junction bases left unmatched: 7. For the CDR3, the DNA is TGCGCCAGCAGTTTGACTAGCCCTTTCAATGAGCAGTTCTTC. Translation: CASSLTSPFNEQFF.

The rearrangement joins TRBV6-5 to TRBJ2-2, with TRBD1 as a possible D gene (6 bases). The CDR3 contains 14 residues. Germline loops: CDR1 MNHEY, CDR2 SVGAGI. With 7 bases removed from V and 1 base from J, the gap between germline ends came to 10 bases. CDR3: CASIRTVNTGELFF. The CDR3 DNA follows: TGTGCCAGCATCAGGACAGTGAACACCGGGGAGCTGTTTTTT.

The CDR3 here is CASSPLQPGRYTEAFF. The CDR3 bases are TGTGCCAGCTCCCCGCTCCAACCCGGGAGGTACACTGAAGCTTTCTTT. The chain carries TRBV18 and TRBJ1-1, with D unresolved. The CDR3 length is 16 residues. Trimming removed 6 bases from V and 3 bases from J, with 20 bases in between. Per germline, CDR1 KGHSH and CDR2 LQKENI.

The V gene is TRBV2, the J gene TRBJ1-2; D perhaps matches TRBD1 (6 bases). CDR1 is SNHLY, CDR2 FYNNEI, per germline. The CDR3 is 14 amino acids. V was shortened by 8 bases and J by 4 bases, with 17 bases between the two germline ends. CDR3: CASLDGQTIYGYTF. The DNA for the CDR3 is TGTGCCAGCCTTGACGGACAGACGATCTATGGCTACACCTTC.

The V call is TRBV21-1, the J call TRBJ1-2; the listed D gene, TRBD1, was not tested against the DNA. TRBV21-1 is reported as a pseudogene. This CDR3 has 14 residues. CDR3 region: CASSKKRGAYGYTF. The CDR3 DNA reads as TGTGCCAGCAGCAAAAAAAGGGGCGCCTATGGCTACACCTTC.

The J gene is TRBJ2-5, the V gene TRBV7-8; tentative D call: TRBD1 (6 bases). Trimming left V 1 base short and J 5 bases short, with 17 bases between. This CDR3 comprises 16 residues. Germline assignment: CDR1 SGHVS and CDR2 FQNEAQ. The CDR3 sequence: CASSLVHREEAETQYF. The CDR3 DNA sequence: TGTGCCAGCAGCTTAGTCCACAGGGAAGAGGCGGAGACCCAGTACTTC.

V is TRBV4-3 and J is TRBJ1-1; a weak D match, TRBD1 (5 bases). Trimming shortened V by 1 base and J by 1 base, and 16 bases separated the two germline ends. CDR1 is LGHNA, CDR2 YSLEER, per germline. This CDR3 is 17 amino acids long. In DNA form, the CDR3 reads TGCGCCAGCAGCCAAGGCCTTCCGGGACGAGCGAACACTGAAGCTTTCTTT. This codes for CASSQGLPGRANTEAFF.